The 32 T cell receptor beta chains given below trace back to one sample, sequenced in a study of post-analysis software for immune sequencing data (dated by TCRdb to between 2014 and 2017). General conclusions and limits of the study: Patients showed significantly higher frequencies than controls for about 5 TRBV segments, among them TRBV5-6, TRBV5-1 and TRBV20-1.

These receptors' targets are unknown. Libraries were prepared through PCR. The run used an Illumina HiSeq 2500. To reduce PCR and sequencing biases, unique molecular identifiers were incorporated into the TCR beta cDNA libraries. In TCRdb, the public reads were trimmed at Q25 with fastp and aligned with MiXCR, with productive beta chains retained. When rows share a CDR3 protein, they turn into one entry using the most common DNA and genes. The sample data list a few hundred thousand distinct CDR3 sequences, and 30% to 40% of these were observed just once. The ten top clones hold 7.6% of the sample. Sequenced input: blood. Receptor source: a girl aged 2 to 9 with multiple sclerosis.

The J gene is TRBJ2-3, the V gene TRBV5-6; 8 nucleotides match TRBD1. Looked up from germline, CDR1 is SGHDT and CDR2 is YYEEEE. The trim removed 4 bases at V and 8 bases at J, leaving 9 bases unmatched. This CDR3 spans 14 amino acids. The CDR3 DNA follows: TGTGCCAGCAGCGTGGACAGGGCCTGTGGTACGCAGTATTTT. It codes for CASSVDRACGTQYF.

This sequence joins TRBV6-1 and TRBJ2-7; D remains ambiguous. The germline CDR1 and CDR2 sequences are MNHNS and SASEGT. V was clipped by 3 bases and J by 7 bases, with 13 bases between them. This CDR3 contains 13 residues. The CDR3 loop reads CASSEAPAWEQYF. The CDR3 nucleotides read TGTGCCAGCAGTGAGGCCCCCGCATGGGAGCAGTACTTC.

V is TRBV7-2 and J is TRBJ2-4; maybe TRBD2 (7 bases). The last part of the DNA fits TRBJ2-7 better; the J call may be wrong. CDR3 length: 15 residues. CDR1 and CDR2 (germline): SGHTA, FQGNSA. The CDR3 DNA follows: TGTGCCAGCAGCTTGGGACGGGGGGCTGCCTACGAGCAGTACTTC. Translating it yields CASSLGRGAAYEQYF.

This CDR3 is CASSPSTSGRGEQFF. CDR3 sequence (DNA): TGTGCCAGCAGTCCCTCGACTAGCGGGAGAGGTGAGCAGTTCTTC. The chain recombines TRBV12-3 or TRBV12-4 with TRBJ2-1; 12 bases are a match to TRBD2. The junction had 8 bases not matched to a gene; V was cut back by 5 bases and J by 9 bases. This CDR3 is built from 15 residues.

This clonotype was counted between two and nine times. This chain joins TRBV20-1 and TRBJ2-7; 9 bases map to TRBD2. The CDR3 has 16 residues. Germline lookup yields CDR1 DFQATT and CDR2 SNEGSKA (reference sequence). The junction had 12 bases not matched to a gene; V was cut back by 6 bases and J by 0 bases. The CDR3 region is CSARPRKRGVSYEQYF. In nucleotides, the CDR3 is TGCAGTGCGCGCCCCCGGAAGCGGGGGGTCTCCTACGAGCAGTACTTC.

The V gene is TRBV20-1, the J gene TRBJ2-1; D may be TRBD2 (7 bases). Germline lookup yields CDR1 DFQATT and CDR2 SNEGSKA (reference sequence). This CDR3 has 14 amino acids. V lost 3 bases and J 2 bases, leaving 11 bases between the germline ends. The CDR3: CSASPGGPYNEQFF. Here the CDR3 DNA reads TGCAGTGCTAGTCCCGGGGGGCCCTACAATGAGCAGTTCTTC.

The chain is built from TRBV25-1 and TRBJ2-5; no firm D call. Per the germline V gene, CDR1 is MGHDK and CDR2 is SYGVNS. This CDR3 comprises 14 residues. Trimming cost V 2 bases and J 4 bases, with 11 bases left between them. CDR3 loop: CASSETHGGETQYF. In nucleotides, the CDR3 is TGTGCCAGCAGTGAAACACACGGCGGAGAGACCCAGTACTTC.

The CDR3 is CASSLQINLNTEAFF. In DNA form, the CDR3 reads TGTGCCAGCAGCTTACAGATTAACCTGAACACTGAAGCTTTCTTT. The chain links TRBV7-2 to TRBJ1-1, with no clear D. The CDR3 runs to 15 residues. Trimming took 2 bases from V and 0 from J, leaving 10 bases between them. CDR1 SGHTA and CDR2 FQGNSA come from the germline V gene.

The J gene is TRBJ2-1, the V gene TRBV20-1, with TRBD1 identical over 8 bases. The CDR3 spans 16 residues. Trimming took 5 bases from V and 1 from J; bases not matched to a gene: 10. Per germline, CDR1 DFQATT and CDR2 SNEGSKA (reference sequence). CDR3 bases: TGCAGTGCTCCCTCCCCGACAGGGGATTCCTACAATGAGCAGTTCTTC. Amino acid sequence: CSAPSPTGDSYNEQFF.

This clonotype turned up a few times. The chain employs TRBV18 and TRBJ2-7; D uncertain. Trimming took 2 bases from V and 2 from J, leaving 13 bases between them. CDR1 KGHSH and CDR2 LQKENI come from the germline V gene. This CDR3 comprises 15 residues. CDR3 bases: TGTGCCAGCTCACCATTCCAGGATCAAACCTACGAGCAGTACTTC. Its protein is CASSPFQDQTYEQYF.

This sequence joins TRBV28 and TRBJ2-7; D possibly corresponds to TRBD1 (5 bases). The DNA end is a closer match to TRBJ2-5, so the J assignment may be wrong. The V gene's germline CDR1 is MDHEN and CDR2 SYDVKM. The CDR3 loop spans 13 amino acids. CDR3 residues: CASSSQGEQTQYF. The CDR3 bases are TGTGCCAGCAGTTCGCAGGGTGAACAGACCCAGTACTTC.

The chain employs TRBV11-1 and TRBJ2-1; D possibly matches TRBD1 or TRBD2 (5 bases each). Per germline, CDR1 SGHAT and CDR2 FQDESV (reference sequence). V lost 5 bases, J lost 2 bases, and 13 bases lay in between. This CDR3 comprises 15 residues. The CDR3 bases are TGTGCCAGCAGCCCGCCAGGGACCGCCTACAATGAGCAGTTCTTC. Translation: CASSPPGTAYNEQFF.

This clonotype was observed a single time. V is TRBV6-5 and J is TRBJ1-1; a weak D match, TRBD1 (5 bases). In germline, CDR1 is MNHEY, CDR2 SVGAGI. The V and J ends lost 6 bases and 6 bases respectively, with 14 bases between them. The CDR3 is made up of 13 amino acids. The CDR3 DNA follows: TGTGCCAGCAGCTTGGGACCGAGGGCTGAAGCTTTCTTT. It translates to CASSLGPRAEAFF.

This clonotype turned up a few times. V usage is TRBV24-1 and J usage is TRBJ1-2; D is perhaps TRBD1 (5 bases). Trimming shortened V by 1 base and J by 6 bases, and 8 bases separated the two germline ends. This CDR3 region has 13 residues. Germline V lookup: CDR1 KGHDR, CDR2 SFDVKD. The CDR3 region is CATSDLLGDGYTF. In DNA, the CDR3 is TGTGCCACCAGTGATTTATTGGGGGATGGCTACACCTTC.

This clonotype was detected only a few times. This chain joins TRBV12-3 or TRBV12-4 and TRBJ2-4; 7 positions match TRBD1. The CDR3 contains 14 residues. Trimming at V came to 5 bases and at J to 3 bases, leaving 4 bases not matched to a gene. CDR3: CASSGPGGKNIQYF. As DNA, the CDR3 is TGTGCCAGCAGTGGTCCAGGGGGCAAAAACATTCAGTACTTC.

The gene calls are TRBV7-9 and TRBJ2-1; D could derive from TRBD1 or TRBD2 (5 bases each). V lost 5 bases, J lost 8 bases, and 16 bases lay in between. CDR3 length: 14 residues. Germline V lookup: CDR1 SEHNR, CDR2 FQNEAQ (reference sequence). Written as DNA, the CDR3 is TGTGCCAGCAGCCCGGGACCCCAGGCATATGAGCAGTTCTTC. This codes for CASSPGPQAYEQFF. Full variable domain (outside the CDR3, taken from reference TRBV7-9 and TRBJ2-1): DTGVSQNPRHKITKRGQNVTFRCDPISEHNRLYWYRQTLGQGPEFLTYFQNEAQLEKSRLLSDRFSAERPKGSFSTLEIQRTEQGDSAMYLCASSPGPQAYEQFFGPGTRLTVL.

The chain combines TRBV12-3 or TRBV12-4 with TRBJ1-4; TRBD1 agrees at 7 bases. This CDR3 has 12 residues. J gave up 10 bases and V 6 bases, and 5 bases lay outside the gene matches. CDR3 nucleotide sequence: TGTGCCAGCAGGATGACAGGGAGAAAACTGTTTTTT. Protein sequence: CASRMTGRKLFF.

The chain carries TRBV12-3 or TRBV12-4 and TRBJ1-4; D is possibly TRBD1 (5 bases). Trimming stripped 3 bases from V and 4 bases from J, with 9 bases between. The length of the CDR3 is 14 residues. The CDR3 reads CASSLRQGNEKLFF. CDR3 in DNA: TGTGCCAGCAGTTTGCGTCAGGGTAATGAAAAACTGTTTTTT.

The chain combines TRBV29-1 with TRBJ2-7, with TRBD1 matching 7 bases. J gave up 3 bases and V 0 bases, and 14 bases lay outside the gene matches. The germline gives CDR1 SQVTM, CDR2 ANQGSEA. The CDR3 spans 17 residues. This CDR3 is CSVEDRDRDSASYEQYF. As DNA, the CDR3 is TGCAGCGTTGAAGATAGGGACCGGGACAGTGCCAGCTACGAGCAGTACTTC.

With regard to this clonotype: Mismatch with germline at one junction end may stem from a read error. The chain has TRBV29-1 and TRBJ2-5; a possible D gene is TRBD2 (6 bases). The germline CDR1 and CDR2 sequences are SQVTM and ANQGSEA. The CDR3 runs 14 residues. CDR3: CNVVWGGGRETQYF. For the CDR3, the DNA is TGCAACGTTGTGTGGGGAGGTGGACGAGAGACCCAGTACTTC.

The CDR3 DNA is TGTGCCAGCAGTTACCCCGGGACAGAATACAATGAGCAGTACTTC. Translated: CASSYPGTEYNEQYF. The chain uses TRBV6-5 and TRBJ2-1; 7 positions match TRBD1. The last part of the DNA fits TRBJ2-7 better; the J call may be wrong. Looked up from germline, CDR1 is MNHEY and CDR2 is SVGAGI. The CDR3 is made up of 15 amino acids.

The chain employs TRBV10-3 and TRBJ2-5; D gene ambiguous. The CDR3 runs 13 residues. Germline V lookup: CDR1 ENHRY, CDR2 SYGVKD. Trimming took off 2 bases at V and 11 bases at J, with 15 bases between the two ends. The DNA for the CDR3 is TGTGCCATCAGTGAGCACGGGCCTAGTGAGCAGTACTTC. Translating it yields CAISEHGPSEQYF.

V usage is TRBV7-9 and J usage is TRBJ1-1; no clear D. Trimming stripped 2 bases from V and 3 bases from J, with 19 bases between. Germline CDR1 is SEHNR and CDR2 is FQNEAQ (reference sequence). There are 17 residues in the CDR3. DNA of the CDR3: TGTGCCAGCAGCTTAATCGGAGTCGGGGTGTACGACACTGAAGCTTTCTTT. Its protein product is CASSLIGVGVYDTEAFF.

This clonotype was counted a few times. The gene calls are TRBV6-1 and TRBJ1-2; D might be TRBD1 (5 bases). The CDR3 runs to 12 residues. V shed 2 bases and J shed 6 bases, with 7 bases lying between them. The germline CDR1 and CDR2 sequences are MNHNS and SASEGT. The CDR3 loop is CASSERGDGYTF. DNA of the CDR3: TGTGCCAGCAGTGAAAGAGGGGATGGCTACACCTTC.

This clonotype was found a few times. J is TRBJ2-7 and V is TRBV10-3, with D perhaps TRBD2 (5 bases). Germline V gives CDR1 ENHRY, CDR2 SYGVKD. The length of the CDR3 is 13 residues. V lost 10 bases and J 2 bases, leaving 15 bases between the germline ends. The CDR3 reads CATEETGTYEQYF. In nucleotides, the CDR3 is TGTGCCACAGAGGAGACGGGAACCTACGAGCAGTACTTC.

This clonotype was picked up a small number of times. This CDR3 is CASSEGHLNTEAFF. The CDR3 DNA reads TGTGCCAGCAGTGAGGGACACTTGAACACTGAAGCTTTCTTT. The chain carries TRBV6-2 or TRBV6-3 and TRBJ1-1; D may be TRBD1 (6 bases). Trimming took off 5 bases at V and 0 bases at J, with 10 bases between the two ends. The CDR3 is 14 amino acids. Germline V CDR1 and CDR2: MNHEY, SVGEGT.

The chain employs TRBV2 and TRBJ1-5; D is possibly TRBD1 (6 bases). The V gene lost 9 bases and the J gene lost 3 bases, with 15 bases spanning the gap. The germline gives CDR1 SNHLY, CDR2 FYNNEI. CDR3 size: 14 residues. The CDR3 loop reads CASDRDNINQPQHF. DNA of the CDR3: TGTGCCAGTGACCGGGACAATATCAATCAGCCCCAGCATTTT.

A word on this clonotype: This may come from a read error, since a much larger clone is one base off. The chain couples TRBV28 to TRBJ2-6; a weak D match, TRBD1 (6 bases). This CDR3 has 15 residues. CDR1 and CDR2 (germline): MDHEN, SYDVKM. The CDR3 spells CASTPGDSGANVPTF. The CDR3 DNA follows: TGTGCCAGCACCCCAGGGGATTCTGGGGCCAACGTCCCGACTTTC. The variable domain in full, completed from reference TRBV28 and TRBJ2-6, reads DVKVTQSSRYLVKRTGEKVFLECVQDMDHENMFWYRQDPGLGLRLIYFSYDVKMKEKGDIPEGYSVSREKKERFSLILESASTNQTSMYLCASTPGDSGANVPTFGAGSRLTVL.

In its sample, this clonotype was seen a few times. The rearrangement joins TRBV29-1 to TRBJ2-5; D uncertain. The CDR3 contains 14 residues. The germline gives CDR1 SQVTM, CDR2 ANQGSEA. With 5 bases removed from V and 6 bases from J, the gap between germline ends came to 19 bases. CDR3 amino acids: CSVMDVLGIKTQYF. The CDR3 DNA reads TGCAGCGTTATGGACGTACTTGGGATTAAGACCCAGTACTTC.

The genes are TRBV5-5 and TRBJ1-2; no clear D gene. Trimming took off 2 bases at V and 2 bases at J, with 10 bases between the two ends. The CDR3 spans 14 residues. CDR1 is SGHKS and CDR2 is YYEKEE in the germline V gene (reference sequence). In DNA form, the CDR3 reads TGTGCCAGCAGCTTCGAAGAGGAGAACTATGGCTACACCTTC. It specifies CASSFEEENYGYTF.

The chain recombines TRBV10-3 with TRBJ2-3; weak D call: TRBD2 (5 bases). The germline gives CDR1 ENHRY, CDR2 SYGVKD. Trimming removed 0 bases from V and 3 bases from J, with 16 bases in between. This CDR3 spans 17 amino acids. The chain's CDR3 is CAISESGLTRITDTQYF. The CDR3, as DNA: TGTGCCATCAGTGAGTCAGGACTGACCCGAATTACAGATACGCAGTATTTT.

The chain has TRBV4-2 and TRBJ2-3, with D maybe TRBD2 (6 bases). Germline V gene sequence: CDR1 LGHNA, CDR2 YNFKEQ. CDR3 size: 15 residues. Trimming cost V 8 bases and J 2 bases, with 17 bases left between them. The DNA for the CDR3 is TGTGCCAGCTTAGCCGGGGCGGGGCACACAGATACGCAGTATTTT. Translating gives CASLAGAGHTDTQYF.